This T cell receptor beta chain was sequenced in a study of vaccination and CD4 T cells after COVID-19 (dated by TCRdb to the early 2020s). Concerning the study at large: Convalescent patients had a positive SARS-CoV-2 result on nasal swab PCR, and of these patients, fewer than ten had mild disease and one had severe disease. Six males and four females were included in the convalescent cohort, with two Hispanic individuals, seven Caucasians, two Asians and one multiracial person represented. Participants received two doses of either the Pfizer-BioNTech BNT162b2 vaccine (n=8) or the Moderna mRNA-1273 vaccine (n=2). Post-COVID blood samples were collected from convalescent patients a median of roughly 100 days after diagnosis, with a range of roughly 30 to 170 days. Post-vaccine blood samples were collected a median of around 10 weeks after the second vaccine dose, ranging from about 14 to 241 days. Culture stimuli were overlapping spike peptide pools from SARS-CoV-2 and from the common cold coronaviruses HCoV-NL63, HCoV-OC43 and HCoV-229E. Control cultures received a CEFX viral epitope pool as the positive control, an HIV-1 Nef peptide pool as the negative control, or no peptide. In around nine COVID-19 convalescent patients and a few infection-naive healthy vaccine recipients, the spike-specific CD4+ TCR repertoire before mRNA vaccination was compared with the repertoire after mRNA vaccination.

The research as a whole found: Nearly all vaccine-specific clones in convalescent patients (304 of 307) were mono-reactive for SARS-CoV-2 spike rather than cross-reactive with common cold coronaviruses. The median count of SARS-CoV-2-reactive clonotypes went up from 21 after infection to a few dozen after vaccination, although the change was not significant. In convalescent patients, a median about 86% of post-vaccine SARS-CoV-2-reactive clones were detected only after vaccination, suggesting vaccine-specific priming. Relatively few convalescent patients were included in the study, and early timepoints after natural infection were not analyzed.

Between the V and J ends, shortened by 2 bases and 4 bases respectively, the junction contains 13 bases. Measured from the cysteine to the phenylalanine, the CDR3 is 15 residues long. Of all the DNA, just the CDR3 is kept, 45 bases in frame from base 1. Per the germline V gene, SNHLY is the CDR1 and FYNNEI is the CDR2. Concerning this clonotype itself: Its antigen remains unidentified. Per-base quality was not reported, and no clone a single base away is much larger than it.

The treatment or condition label of this sample denotes: approximately nine-day PBMC culture with coronavirus spike peptide pools or control peptides (ViraFEST assay). The ViraFEST assay was used in the study, in which antigen-specific T cells were expanded with peptide pools and expanded clonotypes were subsequently identified by TCR sequencing. The convalescent patients' positive SARS-CoV-2 PCR tests fell between March and December 2020, which was before the Alpha, Beta and Delta variants emerged in the United States. Each well held 2.2 million or so PBMCs cultured with approximately 10 ug/ml peptide pools in IMDM containing approximately 5% human AB serum and 10 IU/ml IL-2. Half of the culture medium was replaced with fresh IL-2-containing medium on days 3 and 7. After around 10 days of culture, CD4+ T cells were isolated by negative selection with the EasySep CD4+ T cell isolation kit. PBMCs were separated from whole blood using Ficoll-Paque Plus gradient centrifugation and then either used fresh or cryopreserved at -140C. Each culture condition was generally run in triplicate wells.

Library prep was done by PCR. DNA from cultured CD4+ T cells was subjected to TCR sequencing with the Oncomine TCR Beta short-read assay at the Johns Hopkins FTIC core. The QIAamp micro DNA kit was used to extract genomic DNA from the cultured CD4+ T cells. Oncomine TCR Beta libraries made from cultured CD4+ T cells were pooled using unique dual indexes and sequenced on an Illumina iSeq 100. In the paper's pipeline: Non-productive sequences were filtered out, and CDR3s that did not start with C, did not end with F or W, or were shorter than 7 amino acids were discarded. Antigen-specific clonotypes were identified using the MANAFEST web application through comparison of peptide-stimulated wells with reference and other culture wells. Positive clones required FDR below 0.05, an odds ratio above 5, and productive frequency above 0.1% in at least two of three replicate wells. A clonotype was classed as cross-reactive if the clonotype showed significant expansion both in SARS-CoV-2 spike wells and in at least one common cold coronavirus spike condition. Levenshtein distances (stringdist) and unrooted phylogenetic trees (ape) in R version 3.6.1 were used to assess CDR3 homology. TCRdb reanalyzed the raw reads on its own, using fastp at Q25 for trimming and MiXCR for clone calling, and kept in-frame beta chains. Every CDR3 protein is listed once, alongside the most common genes and DNA of its rows. TCRdb's processing, not the authors' own work, is the source of the V and J calls. The sample records fewer than 18,000 distinct CDR3 sequences, about 50% of which are singletons. Clones ranked in the top ten supply under 13% of the sample.

What was sequenced was CD4+ T cells from blood, cultured in vitro. The chain was built from TRBV2 and TRBJ2-3; the D gene is perhaps TRBD2, on 6 matching bases. This receptor was obtained from a human donor who had recovered from COVID-19. The CDR3 loop reads CASSETGRGADTQYF. The DNA reads TGTGCCAGCAGTGAAACCGGGAGAGGAGCAGATACGCAGTATTTT.